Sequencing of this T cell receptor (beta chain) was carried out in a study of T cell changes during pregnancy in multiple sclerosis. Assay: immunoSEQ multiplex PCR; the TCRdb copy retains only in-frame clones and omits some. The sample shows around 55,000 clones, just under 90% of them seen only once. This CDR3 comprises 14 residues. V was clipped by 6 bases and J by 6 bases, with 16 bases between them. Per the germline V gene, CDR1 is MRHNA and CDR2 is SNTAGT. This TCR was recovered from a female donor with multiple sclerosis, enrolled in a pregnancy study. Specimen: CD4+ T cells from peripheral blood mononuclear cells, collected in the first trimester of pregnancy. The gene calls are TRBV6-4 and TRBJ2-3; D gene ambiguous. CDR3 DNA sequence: TGTGCCAGCAGCCTGACATCGCTTGGGGATACGCAGTATTTT. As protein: CASSLTSLGDTQYF.